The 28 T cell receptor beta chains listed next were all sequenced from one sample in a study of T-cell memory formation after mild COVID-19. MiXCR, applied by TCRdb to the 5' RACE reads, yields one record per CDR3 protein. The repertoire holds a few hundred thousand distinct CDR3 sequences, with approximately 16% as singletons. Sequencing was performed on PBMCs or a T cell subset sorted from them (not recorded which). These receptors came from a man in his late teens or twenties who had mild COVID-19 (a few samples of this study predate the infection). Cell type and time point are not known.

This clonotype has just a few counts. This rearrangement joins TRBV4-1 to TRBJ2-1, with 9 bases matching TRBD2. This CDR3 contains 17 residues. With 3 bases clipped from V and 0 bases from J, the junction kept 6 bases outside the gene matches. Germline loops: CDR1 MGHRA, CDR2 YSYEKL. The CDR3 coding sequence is TGCGCCAGCAGCCACCTAGCGGGGTCAGACTCCTACAATGAGCAGTTCTTC. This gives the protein CASSHLAGSDSYNEQFF.

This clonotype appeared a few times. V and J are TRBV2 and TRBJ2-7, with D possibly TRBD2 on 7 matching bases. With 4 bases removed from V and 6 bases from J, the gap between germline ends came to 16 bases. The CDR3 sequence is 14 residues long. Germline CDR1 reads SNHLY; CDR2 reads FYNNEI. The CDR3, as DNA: TGTGCCAGCAGTGGTCGGGGGGCGCCTATCGAGCAGTACTTC. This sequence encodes CASSGRGAPIEQYF. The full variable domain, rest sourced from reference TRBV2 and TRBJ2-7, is EPEVTQTPSHQVTQMGQEVILRCVPISNHLYFYWYRQILGQKVEFLVSFYNNEISEKSEIFDDQFSVERPDGSNFTLKIRSTKLEDSAMYFCASSGRGAPIEQYFGPGTRLTVT.

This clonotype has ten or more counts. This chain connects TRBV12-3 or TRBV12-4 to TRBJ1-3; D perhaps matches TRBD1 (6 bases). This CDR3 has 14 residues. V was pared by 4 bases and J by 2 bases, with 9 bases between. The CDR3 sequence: CASSYREAGNTIYF. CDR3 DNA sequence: TGTGCCAGCAGTTACAGGGAGGCTGGAAACACCATATATTTT.

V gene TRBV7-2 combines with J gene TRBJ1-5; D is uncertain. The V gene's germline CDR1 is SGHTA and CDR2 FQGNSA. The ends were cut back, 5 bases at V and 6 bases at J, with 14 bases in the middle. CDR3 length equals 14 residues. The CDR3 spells CASSPGFGPQPQHF. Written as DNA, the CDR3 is TGTGCCAGCAGCCCCGGCTTTGGGCCTCAGCCCCAGCATTTT.

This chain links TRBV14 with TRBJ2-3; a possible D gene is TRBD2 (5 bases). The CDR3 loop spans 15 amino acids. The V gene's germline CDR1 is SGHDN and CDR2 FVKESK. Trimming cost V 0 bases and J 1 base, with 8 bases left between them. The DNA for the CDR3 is TGTGCCAGCAGCCAAGAGGCGGGCCGCACAGATACGCAGTATTTT. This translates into CASSQEAGRTDTQYF.

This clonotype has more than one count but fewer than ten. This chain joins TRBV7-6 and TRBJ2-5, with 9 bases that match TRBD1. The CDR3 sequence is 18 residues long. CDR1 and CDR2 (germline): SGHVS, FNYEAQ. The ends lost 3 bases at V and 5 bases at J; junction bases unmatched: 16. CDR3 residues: CASSLNHRNRGRGETQYF. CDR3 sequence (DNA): TGTGCCAGCAGCTTGAATCATCGTAACAGGGGGCGCGGGGAGACCCAGTACTTC.

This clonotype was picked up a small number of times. CDR3 loop: CASSQHREELFF. The CDR3 nucleotides are TGTGCCAGCAGCCAGCACAGGGAAGAGCTGTTTTTT. The rearrangement joins TRBV7-8 to TRBJ2-2; a weak D match, TRBD1 (6 bases). The germline gives CDR1 SGHVS, CDR2 FQNEAQ. The CDR3 extends over 12 amino acids. V was shortened by 5 bases and J by 11 bases, with 12 bases between the two germline ends.

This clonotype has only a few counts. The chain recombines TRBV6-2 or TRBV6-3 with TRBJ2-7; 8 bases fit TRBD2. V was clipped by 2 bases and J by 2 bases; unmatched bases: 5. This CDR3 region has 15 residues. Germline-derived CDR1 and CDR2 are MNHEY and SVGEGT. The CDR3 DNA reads TGTGCCAGCAGTTACGGAGCGGGGGTAACCTACGAGCAGTACTTC. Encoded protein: CASSYGAGVTYEQYF.

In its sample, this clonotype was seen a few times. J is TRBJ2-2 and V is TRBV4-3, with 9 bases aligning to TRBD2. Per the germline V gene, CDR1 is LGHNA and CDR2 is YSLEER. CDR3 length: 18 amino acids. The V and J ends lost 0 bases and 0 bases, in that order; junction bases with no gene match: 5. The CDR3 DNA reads TGCGCCAGCAGCCAAGATTGGCAGCGGGGGGCGAACACCGGGGAGCTGTTTTTT. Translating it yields CASSQDWQRGANTGELFF.

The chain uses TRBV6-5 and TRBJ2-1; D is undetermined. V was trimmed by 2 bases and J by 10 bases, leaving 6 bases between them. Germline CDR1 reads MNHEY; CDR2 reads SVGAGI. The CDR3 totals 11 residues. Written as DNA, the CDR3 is TGTGCCAGCAGTTACGGGTGGGAGCAGTTCTTC. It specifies CASSYGWEQFF.

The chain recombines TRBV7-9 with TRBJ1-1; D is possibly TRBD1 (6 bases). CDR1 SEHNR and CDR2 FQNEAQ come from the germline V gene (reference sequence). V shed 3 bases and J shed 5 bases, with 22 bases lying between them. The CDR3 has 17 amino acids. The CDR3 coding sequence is TGTGCCAGCAGCTTCGTCGGGGGCAATCAAAAGGGGACTGAAGCTTTCTTT. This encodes CASSFVGGNQKGTEAFF.

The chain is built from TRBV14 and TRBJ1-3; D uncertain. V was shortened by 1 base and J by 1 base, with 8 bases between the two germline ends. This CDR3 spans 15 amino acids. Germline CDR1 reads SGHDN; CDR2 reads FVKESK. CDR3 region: CASSQVSFSGNTIYF. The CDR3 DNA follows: TGTGCCAGCAGCCAAGTCAGCTTTTCTGGAAACACCATATATTTT.

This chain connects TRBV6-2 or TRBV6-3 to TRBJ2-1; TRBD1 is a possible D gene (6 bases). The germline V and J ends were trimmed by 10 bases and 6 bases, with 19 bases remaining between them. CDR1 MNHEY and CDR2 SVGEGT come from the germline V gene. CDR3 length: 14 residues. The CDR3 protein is CAIREQGPVNEQFF. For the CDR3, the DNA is TGTGCCATTCGGGAACAGGGACCGGTCAATGAGCAGTTCTTC.

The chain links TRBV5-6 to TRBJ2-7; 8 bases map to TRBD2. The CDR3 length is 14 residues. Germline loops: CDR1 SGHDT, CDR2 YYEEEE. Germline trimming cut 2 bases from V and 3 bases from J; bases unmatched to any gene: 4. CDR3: CASSFPGRVYEQYV. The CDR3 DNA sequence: TGTGCCAGCAGCTTTCCCGGGAGGGTCTACGAGCAGTACGTC.

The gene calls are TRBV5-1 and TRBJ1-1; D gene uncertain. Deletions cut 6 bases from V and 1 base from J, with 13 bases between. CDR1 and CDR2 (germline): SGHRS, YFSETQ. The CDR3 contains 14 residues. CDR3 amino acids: CASNPGRPNTEAFF. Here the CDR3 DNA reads TGCGCCAGCAACCCCGGACGGCCGAACACTGAAGCTTTCTTT.

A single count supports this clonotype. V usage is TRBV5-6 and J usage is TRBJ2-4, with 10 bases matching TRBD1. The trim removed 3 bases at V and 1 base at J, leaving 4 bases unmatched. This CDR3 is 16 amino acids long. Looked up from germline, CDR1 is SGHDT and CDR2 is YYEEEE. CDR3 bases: TGTGCCAGCAGCTATAGACAGGGGGCGGCCAAAAACATTCAGTACTTC. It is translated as CASSYRQGAAKNIQYF.

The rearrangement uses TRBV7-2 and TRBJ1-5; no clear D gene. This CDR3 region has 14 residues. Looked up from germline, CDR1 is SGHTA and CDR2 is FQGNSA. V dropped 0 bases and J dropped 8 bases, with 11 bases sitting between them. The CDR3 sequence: CASSLALGAEPQHF. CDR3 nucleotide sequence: TGTGCCAGCAGCTTAGCGCTGGGCGCGGAGCCCCAGCATTTT. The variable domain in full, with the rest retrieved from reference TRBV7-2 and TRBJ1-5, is GAGVSQSPSNKVTEKGKDVELRCDPISGHTALYWYRQSLGQGLEFLIYFQGNSAPDKSGLPSDRFSAERTGGSVSTLTIQRTQQEDSAVYLCASSLALGAEPQHFGDGTRLSIL.

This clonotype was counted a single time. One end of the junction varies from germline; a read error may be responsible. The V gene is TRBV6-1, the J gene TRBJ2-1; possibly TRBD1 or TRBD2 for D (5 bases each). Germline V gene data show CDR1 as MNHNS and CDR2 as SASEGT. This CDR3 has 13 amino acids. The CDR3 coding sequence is TGTGCCAGCAGCCGGGACCGCTACAATGCCCAGGTCTTC. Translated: CASSRDRYNAQVF.

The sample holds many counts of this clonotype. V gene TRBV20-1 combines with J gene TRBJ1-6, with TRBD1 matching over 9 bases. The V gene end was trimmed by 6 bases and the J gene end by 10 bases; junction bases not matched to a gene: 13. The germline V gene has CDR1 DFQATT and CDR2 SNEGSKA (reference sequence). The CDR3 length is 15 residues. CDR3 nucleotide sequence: TGCAGTGCAACCGGGACAGGGCTCCTCTTATCACCCCTCCACTTT. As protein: CSATGTGLLLSPLHF.

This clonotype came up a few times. The CDR3 spells CASSLGAGPTYEQYF. DNA of the CDR3: TGTGCCAGCAGCTTGGGGGCAGGGCCGACCTACGAGCAGTACTTC. The chain employs TRBV5-6 and TRBJ2-7; the D gene is possibly TRBD1 (5 bases). The CDR3 length is 15 residues. Germline CDR1 and CDR2: SGHDT and YYEEEE. Trimming removed 0 bases at V and 2 bases at J, with 12 bases between.

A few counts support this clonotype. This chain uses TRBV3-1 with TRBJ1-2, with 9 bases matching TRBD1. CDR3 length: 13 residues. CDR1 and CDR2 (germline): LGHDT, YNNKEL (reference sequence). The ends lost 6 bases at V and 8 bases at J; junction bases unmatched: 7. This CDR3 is CASRKTGGRGYTF. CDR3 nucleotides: TGTGCCAGCAGGAAGACAGGGGGAAGAGGCTACACCTTC.

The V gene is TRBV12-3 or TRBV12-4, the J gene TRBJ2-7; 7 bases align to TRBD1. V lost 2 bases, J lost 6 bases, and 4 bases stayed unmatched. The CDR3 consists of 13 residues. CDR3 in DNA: TGTGCCAGCAGTTTATACAGGGGCTCCGAGCAGTACTTC. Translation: CASSLYRGSEQYF.

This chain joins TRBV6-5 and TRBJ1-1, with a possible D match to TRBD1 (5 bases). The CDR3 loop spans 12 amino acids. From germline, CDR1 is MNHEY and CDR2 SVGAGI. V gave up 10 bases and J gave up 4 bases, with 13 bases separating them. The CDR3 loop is CAITNGGTEAFF. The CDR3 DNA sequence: TGTGCCATTACCAACGGGGGCACTGAAGCTTTCTTT.

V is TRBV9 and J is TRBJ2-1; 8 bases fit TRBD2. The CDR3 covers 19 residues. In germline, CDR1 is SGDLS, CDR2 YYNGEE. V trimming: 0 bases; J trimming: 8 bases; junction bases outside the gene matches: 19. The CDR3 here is CASSVVVGGGTMKLDEQFF. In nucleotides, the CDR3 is TGTGCCAGCAGCGTAGTCGTGGGCGGGGGGACGATGAAATTGGATGAGCAGTTCTTC. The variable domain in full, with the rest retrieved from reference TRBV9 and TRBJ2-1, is DSGVTQTPKHLITATGQRVTLRCSPRSGDLSVYWYQQSLDQGLQFLIQYYNGEERAKGNILERFSAQQFPDLHSELNLSSLELGDSALYFCASSVVVGGGTMKLDEQFFGPGTRLTVL.

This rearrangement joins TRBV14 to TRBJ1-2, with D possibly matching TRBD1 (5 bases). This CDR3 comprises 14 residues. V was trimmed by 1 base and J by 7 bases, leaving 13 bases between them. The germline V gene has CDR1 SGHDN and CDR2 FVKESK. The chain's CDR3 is CASSQAGRGFGYTF. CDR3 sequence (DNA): TGTGCCAGCAGCCAAGCGGGGAGGGGTTTTGGCTACACCTTC.

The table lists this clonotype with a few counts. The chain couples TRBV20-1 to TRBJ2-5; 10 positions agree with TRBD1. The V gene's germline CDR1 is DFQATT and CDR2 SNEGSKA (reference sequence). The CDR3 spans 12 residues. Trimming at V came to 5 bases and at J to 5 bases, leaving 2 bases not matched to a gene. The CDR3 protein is CSADRGRETQYF. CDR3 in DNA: TGCAGTGCTGACAGGGGGCGGGAGACCCAGTACTTC.

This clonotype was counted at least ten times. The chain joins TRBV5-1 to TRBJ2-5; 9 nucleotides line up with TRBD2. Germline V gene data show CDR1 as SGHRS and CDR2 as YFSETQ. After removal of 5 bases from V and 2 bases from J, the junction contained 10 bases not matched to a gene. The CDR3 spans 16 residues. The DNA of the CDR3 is TGCGCCAGCAGACCCCAGACTAGCGGAACACAAGAGACCCAGTACTTC. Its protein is CASRPQTSGTQETQYF.

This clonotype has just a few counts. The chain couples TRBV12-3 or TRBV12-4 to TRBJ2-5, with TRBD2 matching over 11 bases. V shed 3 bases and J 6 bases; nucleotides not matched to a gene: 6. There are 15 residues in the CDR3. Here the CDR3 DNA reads TGTGCCAGCAGTTTCCCGACTAGCGGGGCCAAGACCCAGTACTTC. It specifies CASSFPTSGAKTQYF.